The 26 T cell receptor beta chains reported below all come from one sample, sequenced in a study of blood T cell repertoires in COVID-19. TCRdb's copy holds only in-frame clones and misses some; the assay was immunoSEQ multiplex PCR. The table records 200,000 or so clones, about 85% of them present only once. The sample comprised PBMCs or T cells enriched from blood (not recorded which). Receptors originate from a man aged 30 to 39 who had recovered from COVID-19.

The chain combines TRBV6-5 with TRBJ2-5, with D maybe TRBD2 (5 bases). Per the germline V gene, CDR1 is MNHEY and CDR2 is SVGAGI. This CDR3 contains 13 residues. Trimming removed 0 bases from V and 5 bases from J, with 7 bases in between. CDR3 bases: TGTGCCAGCAGTTACTCGAGGAGGGAGACCCAGTACTTC. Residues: CASSYSRRETQYF.

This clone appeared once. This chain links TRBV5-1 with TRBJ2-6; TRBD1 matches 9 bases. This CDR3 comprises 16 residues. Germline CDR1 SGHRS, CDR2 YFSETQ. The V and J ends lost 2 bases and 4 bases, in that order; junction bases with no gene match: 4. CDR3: CASSFTGGYGANVLTF. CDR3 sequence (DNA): TGCGCCAGCAGCTTTACAGGGGGCTACGGGGCCAACGTCCTGACTTTC.

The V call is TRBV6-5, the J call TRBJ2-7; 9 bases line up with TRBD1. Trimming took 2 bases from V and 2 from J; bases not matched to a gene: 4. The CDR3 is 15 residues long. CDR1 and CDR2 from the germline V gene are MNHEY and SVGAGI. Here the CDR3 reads CASSYQDRGPYEQYF. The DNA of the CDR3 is TGTGCCAGCAGTTACCAGGACAGGGGACCCTACGAGCAGTACTTC.

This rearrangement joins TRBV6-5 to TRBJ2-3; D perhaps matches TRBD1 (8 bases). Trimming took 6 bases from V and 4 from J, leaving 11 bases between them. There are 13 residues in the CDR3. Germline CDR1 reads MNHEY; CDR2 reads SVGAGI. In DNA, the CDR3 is TGTGCCAGCAGAACAGGGGGGGCAGATACGCAGTATTTT. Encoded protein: CASRTGGADTQYF.

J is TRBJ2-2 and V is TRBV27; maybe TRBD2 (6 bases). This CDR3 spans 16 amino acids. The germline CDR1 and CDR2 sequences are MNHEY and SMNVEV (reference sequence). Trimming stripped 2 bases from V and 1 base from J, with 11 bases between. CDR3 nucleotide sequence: TGTGCCAGCAGTTTAGGGGGGAGAAGGAACACCGGGGAGCTGTTTTTT. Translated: CASSLGGRRNTGELFF.

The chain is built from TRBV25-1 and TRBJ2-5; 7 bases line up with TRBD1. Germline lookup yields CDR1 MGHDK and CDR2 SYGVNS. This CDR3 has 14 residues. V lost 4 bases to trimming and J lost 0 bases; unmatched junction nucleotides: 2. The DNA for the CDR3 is TGTGCCAGCAGTGGAGGACAGGACCAAGAGACCCAGTACTTC. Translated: CASSGGQDQETQYF.

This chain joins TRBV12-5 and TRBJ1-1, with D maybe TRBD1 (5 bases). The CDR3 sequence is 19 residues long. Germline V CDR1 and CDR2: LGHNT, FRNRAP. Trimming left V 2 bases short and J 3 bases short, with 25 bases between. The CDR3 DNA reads TGTGCTAGTGGTTTGCTTGAATCATGGCAGGGCCCGGCGGACACTGAAGCTTTCTTT. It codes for CASGLLESWQGPADTEAFF.

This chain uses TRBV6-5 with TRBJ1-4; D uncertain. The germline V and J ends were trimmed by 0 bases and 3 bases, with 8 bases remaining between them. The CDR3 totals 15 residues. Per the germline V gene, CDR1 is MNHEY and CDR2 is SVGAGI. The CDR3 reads CASSYSAVPNEKLFF. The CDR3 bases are TGTGCCAGCAGTTACTCCGCGGTGCCTAATGAAAAACTGTTTTTT.

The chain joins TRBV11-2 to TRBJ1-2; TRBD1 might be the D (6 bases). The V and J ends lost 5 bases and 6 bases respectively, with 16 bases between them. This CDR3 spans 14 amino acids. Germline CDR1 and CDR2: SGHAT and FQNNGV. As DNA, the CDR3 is TGTGCCAGCAGCCGGCGGTCAGGGGCCCATGGCTACACCTTC. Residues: CASSRRSGAHGYTF. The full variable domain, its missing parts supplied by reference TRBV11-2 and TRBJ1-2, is EAGVAQSPRYKIIEKRQSVAFWCNPISGHATLYWYQQILGQGPKLLIQFQNNGVVDDSQLPKDRFSAERLKGVDSTLKIQPAKLEDSAVYLCASSRRSGAHGYTFGSGTRLTVV.

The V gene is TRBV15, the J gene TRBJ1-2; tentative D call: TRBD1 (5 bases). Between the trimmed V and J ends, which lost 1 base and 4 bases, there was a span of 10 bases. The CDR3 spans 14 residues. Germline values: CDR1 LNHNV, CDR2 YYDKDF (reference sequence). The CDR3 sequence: CATSRGGGIYGYTF. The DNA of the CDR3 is TGTGCCACCAGCAGAGGGGGGGGTATCTATGGCTACACCTTC. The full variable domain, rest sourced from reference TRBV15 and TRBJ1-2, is DAMVIQNPRYQVTQFGKPVTLSCSQTLNHNVMYWYQQKSSQAPKLLFHYYDKDFNNEADTPDNFQSRRPNTSFCFLDIRSPGLGDTAMYLCATSRGGGIYGYTFGSGTRLTVV.

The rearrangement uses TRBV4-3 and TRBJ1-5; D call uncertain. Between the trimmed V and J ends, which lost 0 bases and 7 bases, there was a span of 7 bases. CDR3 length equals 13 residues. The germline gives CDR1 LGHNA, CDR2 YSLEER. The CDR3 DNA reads TGCGCCAGCAGCCAAGATTTCTACCAGCCCCAGCATTTT. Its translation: CASSQDFYQPQHF.

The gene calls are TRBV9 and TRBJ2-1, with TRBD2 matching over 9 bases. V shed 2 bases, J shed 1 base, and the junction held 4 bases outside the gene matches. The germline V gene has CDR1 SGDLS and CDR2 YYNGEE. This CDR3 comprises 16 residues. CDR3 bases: TGTGCCAGCAGCGTCTTAACTAGCGGGTCCTACAATGAGCAGTTCTTC. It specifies CASSVLTSGSYNEQFF.

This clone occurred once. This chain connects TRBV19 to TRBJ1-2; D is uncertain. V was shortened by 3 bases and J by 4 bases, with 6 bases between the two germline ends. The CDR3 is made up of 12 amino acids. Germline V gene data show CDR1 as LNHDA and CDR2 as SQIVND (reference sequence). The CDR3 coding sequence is TGTGCCAGTAGTATTACGGTCTATGGCTACACCTTC. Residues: CASSITVYGYTF.

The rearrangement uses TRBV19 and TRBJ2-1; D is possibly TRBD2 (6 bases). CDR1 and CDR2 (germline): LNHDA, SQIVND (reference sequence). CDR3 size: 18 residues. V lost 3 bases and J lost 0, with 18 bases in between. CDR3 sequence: CASSMLWSGVISYNEQFF. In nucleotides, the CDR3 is TGTGCCAGTAGTATGCTGTGGTCGGGAGTGATCTCCTACAATGAGCAGTTCTTC.

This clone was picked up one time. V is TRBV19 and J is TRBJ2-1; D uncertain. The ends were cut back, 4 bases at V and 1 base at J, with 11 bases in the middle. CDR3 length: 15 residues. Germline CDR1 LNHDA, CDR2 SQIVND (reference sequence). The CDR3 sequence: CASSSSLTSYNEQFF. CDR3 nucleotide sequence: TGTGCCAGTAGTAGTTCACTCACGTCCTACAATGAGCAGTTCTTC.

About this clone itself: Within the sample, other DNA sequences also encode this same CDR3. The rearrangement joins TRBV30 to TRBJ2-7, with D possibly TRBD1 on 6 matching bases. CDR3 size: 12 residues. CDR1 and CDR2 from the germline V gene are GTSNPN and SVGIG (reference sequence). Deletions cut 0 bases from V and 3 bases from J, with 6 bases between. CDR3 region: CAWSVQGYEQYF. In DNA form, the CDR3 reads TGTGCCTGGAGTGTACAGGGCTACGAGCAGTACTTC.

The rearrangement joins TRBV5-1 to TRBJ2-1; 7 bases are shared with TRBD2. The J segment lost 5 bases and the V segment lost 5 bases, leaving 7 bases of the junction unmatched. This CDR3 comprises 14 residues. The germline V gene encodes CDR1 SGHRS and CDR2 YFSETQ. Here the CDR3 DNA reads TGCGCCAGCAGTTCGGGGGGAAGGGACAATGAGCAGTTCTTC. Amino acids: CASSSGGRDNEQFF.

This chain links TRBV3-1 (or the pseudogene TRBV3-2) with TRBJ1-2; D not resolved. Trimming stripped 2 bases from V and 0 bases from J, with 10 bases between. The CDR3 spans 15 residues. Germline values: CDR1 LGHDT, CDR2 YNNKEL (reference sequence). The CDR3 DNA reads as TGTGCCAGCAGCCAATGGGCAGCAACTAACTATGGCTACACCTTC. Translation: CASSQWAATNYGYTF.

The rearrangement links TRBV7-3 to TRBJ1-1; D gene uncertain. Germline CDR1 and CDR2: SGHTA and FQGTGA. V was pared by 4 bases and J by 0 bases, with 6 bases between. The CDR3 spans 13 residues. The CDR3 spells CASSSSMNTEAFF. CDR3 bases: TGTGCCAGCAGCTCCAGTATGAACACTGAAGCTTTCTTT.

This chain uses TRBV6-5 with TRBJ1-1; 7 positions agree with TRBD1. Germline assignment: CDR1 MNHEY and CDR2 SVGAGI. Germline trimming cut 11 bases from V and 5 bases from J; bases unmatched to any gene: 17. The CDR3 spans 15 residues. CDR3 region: CAAQQGGQLWTEAFF. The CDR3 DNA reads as TGTGCCGCCCAGCAAGGGGGACAGTTATGGACTGAAGCTTTCTTT.

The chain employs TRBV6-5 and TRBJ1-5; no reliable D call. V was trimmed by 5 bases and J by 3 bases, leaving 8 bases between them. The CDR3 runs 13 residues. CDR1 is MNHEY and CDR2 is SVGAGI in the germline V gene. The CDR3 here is CASSTQINQPQHF. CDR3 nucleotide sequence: TGTGCCAGCAGTACCCAGATCAATCAGCCCCAGCATTTT.

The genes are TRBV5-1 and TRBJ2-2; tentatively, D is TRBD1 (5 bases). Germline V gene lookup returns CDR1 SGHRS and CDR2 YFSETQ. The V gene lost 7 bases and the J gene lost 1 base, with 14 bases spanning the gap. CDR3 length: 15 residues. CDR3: CASLDGQGNTGELFF. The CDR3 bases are TGCGCCAGCCTGGACGGACAAGGGAACACCGGGGAGCTGTTTTTT.

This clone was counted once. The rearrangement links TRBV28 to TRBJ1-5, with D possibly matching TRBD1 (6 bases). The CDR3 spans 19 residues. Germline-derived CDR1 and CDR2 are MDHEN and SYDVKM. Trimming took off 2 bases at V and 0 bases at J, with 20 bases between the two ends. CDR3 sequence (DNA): TGTGCCAGCAGTTTAATCCCTCTACACAGGGCCCCTAGCAATCAGCCCCAGCATTTT. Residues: CASSLIPLHRAPSNQPQHF.

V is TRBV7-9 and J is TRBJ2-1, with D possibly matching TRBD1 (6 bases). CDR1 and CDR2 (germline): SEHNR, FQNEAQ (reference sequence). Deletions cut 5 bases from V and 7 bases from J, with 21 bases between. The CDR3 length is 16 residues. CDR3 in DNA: TGTGCCAGCAGCCCGGTGTTAGGGGGTACTAAAAATGAGCAGTTCTTC. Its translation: CASSPVLGGTKNEQFF.

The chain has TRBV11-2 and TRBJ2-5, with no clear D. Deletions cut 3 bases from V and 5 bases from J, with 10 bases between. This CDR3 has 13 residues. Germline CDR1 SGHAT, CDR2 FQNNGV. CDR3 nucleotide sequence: TGTGCCAGCAGCTTCAGTTCCGGGGAGACCCAGTACTTC. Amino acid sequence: CASSFSSGETQYF.

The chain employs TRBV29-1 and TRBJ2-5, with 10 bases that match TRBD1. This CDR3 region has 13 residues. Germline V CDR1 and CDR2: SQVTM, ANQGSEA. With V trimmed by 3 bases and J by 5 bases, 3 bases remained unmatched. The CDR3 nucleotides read TGCAGCGTTGAGGACAGGGGGTTGGAGACCCAGTACTTC. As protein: CSVEDRGLETQYF.